The 24 T cell receptor beta chains reported below all come from one sample, sequenced in a study of T cell repertoires in cytomegalovirus infection. One entry per CDR3 protein, called by TCRdb with MiXCR from the reads. Here the sample spans 270,000 or so distinct CDR3 sequences, over 15% being singletons. Sequencing used CD8+ T cells from PBMCs. Receptors were obtained from a human donor in good health (CMV status not recorded). Some clones in this sample may be carry-over from other donors' samples.

J is TRBJ1-5 and V is TRBV28, with 7 bases that match TRBD1. This CDR3 region has 15 residues. J was trimmed by 4 bases and V by 5 bases; bases with no gene match: 8. Germline CDR1 MDHEN, CDR2 SYDVKM. In DNA form, the CDR3 reads TGTGCCAGCAGTGAAACAGGGGACCTTAATCAGCCCCAGCATTTT. As protein: CASSETGDLNQPQHF.

At least ten counts were recorded for this clonotype. This chain joins TRBV6-1 and TRBJ1-5, with TRBD1 as a possible D gene (5 bases). CDR1 is MNHNS and CDR2 is SASEGT in the germline V gene. Trimming left V 7 bases short and J 0 bases short, with 13 bases between. The CDR3 extends over 15 amino acids. The CDR3 loop reads CASIEGLYSNQPQHF. Written as DNA, the CDR3 is TGTGCCAGCATCGAGGGGTTGTATAGCAATCAGCCCCAGCATTTT.

A note on this clonotype: A read error may explain this, as a much larger clone is one base away. The rearrangement uses TRBV20-1 and TRBJ2-5, with TRBD2 matching 14 bases. The CDR3 runs 16 residues. The V gene's germline CDR1 is DFQATT and CDR2 SNEGSKA (reference sequence). The CDR3 region has the DNA TGCAATGCTAGAGACCTGACTAGCGGGGGGGCGGAGACCCAGTACTTC. The encoded protein is CNARDLTSGGAETQYF.

This CDR3 is CASSTGKNSPLHF. CDR3 DNA sequence: TGTGCCAGCAGTACAGGAAAGAATTCACCCCTCCACTTT. The chain has TRBV27 and TRBJ1-6; a weak D match, TRBD1 (5 bases). Germline lookup yields CDR1 MNHEY and CDR2 SMNVEV (reference sequence). This CDR3 is built from 13 residues. Trimming removed 5 bases at V and 7 bases at J, with 9 bases between.

The rearrangement joins TRBV11-2 to TRBJ1-1; D is unresolved. V was pared by 0 bases and J by 5 bases, with 4 bases between. CDR3 length: 12 residues. Germline CDR1 is SGHAT and CDR2 is FQNNGV. The CDR3 loop reads CASSLETTEAFF. The CDR3 coding sequence is TGTGCCAGCAGCTTAGAGACGACTGAAGCTTTCTTT.

This clonotype was picked up a small number of times. The chain employs TRBV19 and TRBJ2-1; 8 nucleotides match TRBD1. This CDR3 spans 18 amino acids. CDR1 and CDR2 from the germline V gene are LNHDA and SQIVND (reference sequence). V dropped 4 bases and J dropped 1; count of bases not matched to a gene: 12. This CDR3 reads CASSTGGPPSISYNEQFF. In DNA, the CDR3 is TGTGCCAGTAGTACAGGGGGCCCGCCATCTATATCCTACAATGAGCAGTTCTTC.

This clonotype has more than one count but fewer than ten. The chain joins TRBV4-1 to TRBJ2-1; D gene ambiguous. This CDR3 comprises 11 residues. From germline, CDR1 is MGHRA and CDR2 YSYEKL. The V gene lost 2 bases and the J gene lost 6 bases, with 2 bases spanning the gap. The CDR3 reads CASSQFNEQFF. The CDR3 DNA follows: TGCGCCAGCAGCCAATTCAATGAGCAGTTCTTC.

The chain employs TRBV2 and TRBJ1-6; 8 bases fit TRBD1. The trim removed 8 bases at V and 8 bases at J, leaving 2 bases unmatched. CDR3 length: 12 residues. The V gene's germline CDR1 is SNHLY and CDR2 FYNNEI. CDR3 DNA: TGTGCCAGCGGACAGGGCGATTCACCCCTCCACTTT. Amino acids: CASGQGDSPLHF.

The chain combines TRBV28 with TRBJ1-5; a weak D match, TRBD1 (6 bases). Between the trimmed V and J ends, which lost 5 bases and 5 bases, there was a span of 10 bases. From germline, CDR1 is MDHEN and CDR2 SYDVKM. The CDR3 loop spans 13 amino acids. The CDR3 is CASSDTGYQPQHF. For the CDR3, the DNA is TGTGCCAGCAGTGACACAGGGTATCAGCCCCAGCATTTT.

This clonotype has at least ten counts. The chain couples TRBV5-6 to TRBJ2-1; 7 bases match TRBD1. The J segment lost 3 bases and the V segment lost 3 bases, leaving 6 bases of the junction unmatched. In germline, CDR1 is SGHDT, CDR2 YYEEEE. This CDR3 spans 15 amino acids. The CDR3 DNA is TGTGCCAGCAGCTATGACAGGGTGGACTACAATGAGCAGTTCTTC. It codes for CASSYDRVDYNEQFF.

The genes are TRBV19 and TRBJ2-1; D is possibly TRBD1 or TRBD2 (5 bases each). The V end lost 5 bases, the J end lost 7 bases, and 24 bases lay between the germline ends. The CDR3 consists of 17 residues. CDR1 and CDR2 from the germline V gene are LNHDA and SQIVND (reference sequence). The DNA for the CDR3 is TGTGCCAGTAGTCATGGGGAGTGGGGGATCCCAACAAATGAGCAGTTCTTC. This sequence encodes CASSHGEWGIPTNEQFF.

Worth noting for this clonotype: This could be a read error, since a much larger clone is one nucleotide away. The J gene is TRBJ2-5, the V gene TRBV11-2; D may be TRBD2 (6 bases). With 0 bases removed from V and 6 bases from J, the gap between germline ends came to 17 bases. CDR1 SGHAT and CDR2 FQNNGV come from the germline V gene. There are 16 residues in the CDR3. The CDR3, as DNA: TGTGCCAGCAGCTTAGAAGATGGCGGGGAGCGGAAGACCCAGTACTTC. Translation gives CASSLEDGGERKTQYF.

This clonotype was seen a few times. The DNA of the CDR3 is TGTGCCAGCAGCCCCTCAGCCACGACGAACACTGAAGCTTTCTTT. Amino acid sequence: CASSPSATTNTEAFF. The chain has TRBV7-6 and TRBJ1-1; D uncertain. The V and J ends lost 5 bases and 1 base respectively, with 14 bases between them. Germline V gene data show CDR1 as SGHVS and CDR2 as FNYEAQ. The CDR3 consists of 15 residues.

The CDR3 spells CSVPRGEAGELFF. Written as DNA, the CDR3 is TGCAGCGTCCCCAGGGGGGAGGCCGGGGAGCTGTTTTTT. This chain uses TRBV29-1 with TRBJ2-2; possibly TRBD1 for D (7 bases). CDR1 is SQVTM, CDR2 ANQGSEA, per germline. Trimming cost V 6 bases and J 6 bases, with 14 bases left between them. This CDR3 is 13 amino acids long.

The V gene is TRBV6-2 or TRBV6-3, the J gene TRBJ2-1; 9 bases line up with TRBD1. The CDR3 is 15 residues long. With 5 bases clipped from V and 3 bases from J, the junction kept 5 bases outside the gene matches. Germline assignment: CDR1 MNHEY and CDR2 SVGEGT. CDR3 sequence: CASSVQGAFYNEQFF. For the CDR3, the DNA is TGTGCCAGCAGTGTACAGGGGGCTTTCTACAATGAGCAGTTCTTC.

This clonotype was seen many times. The rearrangement joins TRBV19 to TRBJ2-7; the D is unclear. From germline, CDR1 is LNHDA and CDR2 SQIVND (reference sequence). The V end lost 6 bases, the J end lost 0 bases, and 9 bases lay between the germline ends. The CDR3 runs to 13 residues. The CDR3 here is CASRPLNSYEQYF. The CDR3 DNA sequence: TGTGCCAGTAGACCTCTCAACTCCTACGAGCAGTACTTC.

The CDR3 spells CASSFLDRGSTGELFF. In DNA form, the CDR3 reads TGTGCCAGCAGCTTTCTGGACAGGGGATCCACCGGGGAGCTGTTTTTT. This chain uses TRBV5-4 with TRBJ2-2, with 9 bases lining up with TRBD1. CDR3 length equals 16 residues. V lost 2 bases to trimming and J lost 4 bases; unmatched junction nucleotides: 6. Germline CDR1 SGHNT, CDR2 YYREEE (reference sequence).

The chain combines TRBV7-2 with TRBJ2-2; TRBD1 aligns across 9 bases. The CDR3 length is 16 residues. Germline CDR1 reads SGHTA; CDR2 reads FQGNSA. J lost 5 bases, V lost 4 bases, and 8 bases had no gene match. The CDR3 DNA reads TGTGCCAGCAGCTCCCCGGACAGGGGAGGGACCGGGGAGCTGTTTTTT. It encodes CASSSPDRGGTGELFF.

V gene TRBV7-9 combines with J gene TRBJ1-4, with TRBD1 matching over 10 bases. This CDR3 is 17 amino acids long. V lost 5 bases, J lost 4 bases, and 10 bases stayed unmatched. Germline V gene lookup returns CDR1 SEHNR and CDR2 FQNEAQ (reference sequence). CDR3 residues: CASSHLDRGLVNEKLFF. CDR3 nucleotide sequence: TGTGCCAGCAGCCATCTCGACAGGGGGCTCGTTAATGAAAAACTGTTTTTT.

This clonotype was seen a few times. The genes are TRBV4-1 and TRBJ2-1; D unresolved. Deletions cut 1 base from V and 1 base from J, with 11 bases between. Looked up from germline, CDR1 is MGHRA and CDR2 is YSYEKL. The CDR3 totals 16 residues. CDR3 coding DNA: TGCGCCAGCAGCCAAGCCGACCGGCTTTCCTACAATGAGCAGTTCTTC. It encodes CASSQADRLSYNEQFF.

Only a few counts were recorded for this clonotype. The chain uses TRBV2 and TRBJ1-2; D uncertain. From germline, CDR1 is SNHLY and CDR2 FYNNEI. The CDR3 is 15 residues long. V shed 3 bases and J shed 9 bases, with 20 bases lying between them. CDR3 region: CASSDSADGFESYTF. As DNA, the CDR3 is TGTGCCAGCAGTGATTCGGCTGACGGGTTCGAAAGCTACACCTTC.

The chain links TRBV14 to TRBJ2-1, with D possibly matching TRBD1 (7 bases). Germline CDR1 and CDR2: SGHDN and FVKESK. Deletions cut 4 bases from V and 8 bases from J, with 18 bases between. CDR3 length equals 15 residues. CDR3 nucleotides: TGTGCCAGCAGCCCAGATAGTGCCAGGGGGGATGAGCAGTTCTTC. It yields the protein CASSPDSARGDEQFF.

In this sample, this clonotype turned up many times. The chain employs TRBV7-2 and TRBJ2-7, with 9 bases identical to TRBD2. The CDR3 has 15 amino acids. The germline V gene encodes CDR1 SGHTA and CDR2 FQGNSA. Trimming cost V 5 bases and J 2 bases; bases outside gene matches: 7. The DNA for the CDR3 is TGTGCCAGCAGCCGTCCCGGGACTAGCCCCTACGAGCAGTACTTC. As protein: CASSRPGTSPYEQYF.

The V and J genes are TRBV6-6 and TRBJ2-5; tentative D call: TRBD1 (5 bases). Germline V gene lookup returns CDR1 MNHNY and CDR2 SVGAGI (reference sequence). The CDR3 length is 14 residues. The V end was cut by 2 bases, the J end by 5 bases, with 12 bases between. The CDR3 loop reads CASSYQGTWETQYF. The CDR3 DNA sequence: TGTGCCAGCAGTTACCAGGGAACTTGGGAGACCCAGTACTTC.